This entry lists 30 T cell receptor beta chains sequenced from one sample in a study of cytomegalovirus exposure and HLA in healthy donors. In the PCR, 60 Vbeta and 13 Jbeta primers were used. Method: immunoSEQ multiplex PCR; TCRdb's copy keeps in-frame clones and lacks some. The repertoire holds about 160,000 clones, with approximately 71% as singletons. Sequencing was done on a sample of PBMCs. All receptors come from a woman aged 18-35 years in good health and CMV-seropositive.

This sequence joins TRBV15 and TRBJ2-1; 8 nucleotides line up with TRBD2. Trimming removed 8 bases from V and 7 bases from J; junction bases left unmatched: 10. This CDR3 has 14 amino acids. CDR1 is LNHNV, CDR2 YYDKDF, per germline (reference sequence). As DNA, the CDR3 is TGTGCCACCCTCCCGGGCGGGGGGCGGAATGAGCAGTTCTTC. This translates into CATLPGGGRNEQFF.

V usage is TRBV25-1 and J usage is TRBJ2-5; TRBD1 aligns across 7 bases. This CDR3 spans 14 amino acids. V lost 6 bases to trimming and J lost 0 bases; unmatched junction nucleotides: 4. Germline assignment: CDR1 MGHDK and CDR2 SYGVNS. The CDR3 region is CASSQQGYQETQYF. The CDR3 DNA sequence: TGTGCCAGCAGCCAACAGGGGTACCAAGAGACCCAGTACTTC. Full variable domain (remainder filled in from reference TRBV25-1 and TRBJ2-5): EADIYQTPRYLVIGTGKKITLECSQTMGHDKMYWYQQDPGMELHLIHYSYGVNSTEKGDLSSESTVSRIRTEHFPLTLESARPSHTSQYLCASSQQGYQETQYFGPGTRLLVL.

The V and J genes are TRBV5-4 and TRBJ1-1; 7 positions agree with TRBD1. This CDR3 has 15 amino acids. After removal of 3 bases from V and 3 bases from J, the junction contained 8 bases not matched to a gene. Germline values: CDR1 SGHNT, CDR2 YYREEE (reference sequence). Here the CDR3 reads CASSWEPQGDTEAFF. CDR3 DNA: TGTGCCAGCAGCTGGGAACCGCAGGGGGACACTGAAGCTTTCTTT. Based on the CDR3 plus reference TRBV5-4 and TRBJ1-1, the full variable domain is ETGVTQSPTHLIKTRGQQVTLRCSSQSGHNTVSWYQQALGQGPQFIFQYYREEENGRGNFPPRFSGLQFPNYSSELNVNALELDDSALYLCASSWEPQGDTEAFFGQGTRLTVV.

This clone showed up just a few times. This chain joins TRBV6-1 and TRBJ2-7; TRBD1 matches 9 bases. Germline CDR1 MNHNS, CDR2 SASEGT. V gave up 6 bases and J gave up 4 bases; unmatched junction bases: 7. The CDR3 runs to 14 residues. The CDR3 sequence: CASSTRDRVYEQYF. In nucleotides, the CDR3 is TGTGCCAGCAGCACCCGGGACAGGGTTTACGAGCAGTACTTC.

V and J are TRBV6-1 and TRBJ2-5; 8 nucleotides agree with TRBD1. Judging by the DNA end, TRBJ2-7 fits better; the J call may be wrong. Germline loops: CDR1 MNHNS, CDR2 SASEGT. This CDR3 contains 16 residues. In nucleotides, the CDR3 is TGTGCCAGCAGTGCCCGACAGGGGTTTGTGTCCTACGAGCAGTACTTC. This translates into CASSARQGFVSYEQYF.

The rearrangement links TRBV6-1 to TRBJ2-7; TRBD1 aligns across 7 bases. After removal of 2 bases from V and 6 bases from J, the junction contained 13 bases not matched to a gene. This CDR3 is 16 amino acids long. Germline CDR1 reads MNHNS; CDR2 reads SASEGT. CDR3 protein: CASSERSPTGNREQYF. As DNA, the CDR3 is TGTGCCAGCAGTGAAAGGTCCCCGACAGGGAACCGCGAGCAGTACTTC.

V is TRBV19 and J is TRBJ1-1; D is undetermined. Trimming shortened V by 3 bases and J by 4 bases, and 18 bases separated the two germline ends. The V gene's germline CDR1 is LNHDA and CDR2 SQIVND (reference sequence). The CDR3 consists of 16 residues. CDR3 sequence reads: CASSIRLGVGSTEAFF. The CDR3 nucleotides are TGTGCCAGTAGTATCCGACTTGGGGTAGGGAGCACTGAAGCTTTCTTT.

The chain has TRBV29-1 and TRBJ1-3; 8 bases agree with TRBD1. The CDR3 extends over 13 amino acids. Unmatched junction bases numbered 3, after V lost 4 bases and J lost 4 bases. Germline assignment: CDR1 SQVTM and CDR2 ANQGSEA. The CDR3 DNA reads TGCAGCGTTGTTCGGGACAGGGGAAACACCATATATTTT. Translating it yields CSVVRDRGNTIYF.

The DNA of the CDR3 is TGTGCCAGCAGTTTGAGGGGAGGGTATGGCTACACCTTC. Translation: CASSLRGGYGYTF. The chain combines TRBV28 with TRBJ1-2, with D possibly being TRBD1 (5 bases). From germline, CDR1 is MDHEN and CDR2 SYDVKM. V was cut by 3 bases and J by 5 bases, with 10 bases left in between. The CDR3 spans 13 residues.

In nucleotides, the CDR3 is TGTGCCGTGACTCCGGCTCCCCAAGCTAGCACAGATACGCAGTATTTT. Its protein is CAVTPAPQASTDTQYF. The chain employs TRBV30 and TRBJ2-3; D unresolved. Germline-derived CDR1 and CDR2 are GTSNPN and SVGIG (reference sequence). The CDR3 consists of 16 residues. V lost 8 bases and J 0 bases, leaving 21 bases between the germline ends.

Only one count was recorded for this clone. The genes are TRBV6-5 and TRBJ1-1; D gene ambiguous. CDR1 and CDR2 from the germline V gene are MNHEY and SVGAGI. V lost 6 bases and J lost 0, with 8 bases in between. CDR3 length: 13 amino acids. CDR3: CASSGRMNTEAFF. For the CDR3, the DNA is TGTGCCAGCAGCGGCAGGATGAACACTGAAGCTTTCTTT.

The rearrangement links TRBV4-1 to TRBJ1-1; TRBD1 matches at 10 bases. The CDR3 extends over 19 amino acids. CDR1 is MGHRA and CDR2 is YSYEKL in the germline V gene. The ends lost 0 bases at V and 1 base at J; junction bases unmatched: 11. This CDR3 is CASSQDPWDRGASNTEAFF. CDR3 DNA sequence: TGCGCCAGCAGCCAAGACCCCTGGGACAGGGGCGCCTCGAACACTGAAGCTTTCTTT.

The CDR3 spells CASSQNVGPEAFF. In DNA, the CDR3 is TGTGCCAGCAGTCAAAATGTGGGGCCTGAAGCTTTCTTT. V is TRBV9 and J is TRBJ1-1; TRBD1 might be the D (5 bases). CDR1 is SGDLS, CDR2 YYNGEE, per germline. There are 13 residues in the CDR3. Trimming removed 5 bases from V and 6 bases from J, with 14 bases in between.

This chain joins TRBV7-9 and TRBJ2-2; TRBD2 matches 14 bases. This CDR3 is 18 amino acids long. V shed 5 bases and J 2 bases; nucleotides not matched to a gene: 7. Germline V gene data show CDR1 as SEHNR and CDR2 as FQNEAQ (reference sequence). The CDR3 loop reads CASSPRLAGGLNTGELFF. In DNA, the CDR3 is TGTGCCAGCAGCCCCCGACTAGCGGGGGGGCTTAACACCGGGGAGCTGTTTTTT.

This clone showed up just once. The genes are TRBV7-6 and TRBJ2-6; 9 bases match TRBD1. V lost 0 bases and J lost 4; bases outside the gene matches: 16. Germline CDR1 and CDR2: SGHVS and FNYEAQ. The CDR3 has 21 amino acids. The CDR3 DNA follows: TGTGCCAGCAGCTTAGCGCTCGCCGGGACAGGGCCCTCGGGGGGGGCCAACGTCCTGACTTTC. Amino acids: CASSLALAGTGPSGGANVLTF. The entire variable domain, with the rest obtained from reference TRBV7-6 and TRBJ2-6, is as follows: GAGVSQSPRYKVTKRGQDVALRCDPISGHVSLYWYRQALGQGPEFLTYFNYEAQQDKSGLPNDRFSAERPEGSISTLTIQRTEQRDSAMYRCASSLALAGTGPSGGANVLTFGAGSRLTVL.

The chain recombines TRBV10-3 with TRBJ1-2; D is possibly TRBD1 (6 bases). The germline V gene has CDR1 ENHRY and CDR2 SYGVKD. The CDR3 is 14 amino acids. The ends were cut back, 6 bases at V and 4 bases at J, with 15 bases in the middle. The CDR3: CAISPDGQRYGYTF. The CDR3 DNA follows: TGTGCCATCAGCCCCGACGGACAGCGCTATGGCTACACCTTC.

This clone was recorded a few times. The rearrangement links TRBV5-5 to TRBJ1-3; 7 nucleotides match TRBD1. CDR1 is SGHKS and CDR2 is YYEKEE in the germline V gene (reference sequence). V lost 0 bases and J lost 9; bases outside the gene matches: 9. The CDR3 is 15 residues long. As DNA, the CDR3 is TGTGCCAGCAGCTTGGGGGGACAGCGGATGGTCACCATATATTTT. Translating gives CASSLGGQRMVTIYF.

This rearrangement joins TRBV7-9 to TRBJ2-1; 7 bases line up with TRBD2. The germline gives CDR1 SEHNR, CDR2 FQNEAQ (reference sequence). The CDR3 contains 15 residues. Trimming at V came to 6 bases and at J to 1 base, leaving 6 bases not matched to a gene. CDR3 sequence (DNA): TGTGCCAGCAGGCAGCCAGCGGGATCCTACAATGAGCAGTTCTTC. Its translation is CASRQPAGSYNEQFF. Full variable domain (rest looked up from reference TRBV7-9 and TRBJ2-1): DTGVSQNPRHKITKRGQNVTFRCDPISEHNRLYWYRQTLGQGPEFLTYFQNEAQLEKSRLLSDRFSAERPKGSFSTLEIQRTEQGDSAMYLCASRQPAGSYNEQFFGPGTRLTVL.

In this sample, this clone turned up a few times. The chain joins TRBV29-1 to TRBJ2-1; 12 nucleotides line up with TRBD1. Germline-derived CDR1 and CDR2 are SQVTM and ANQGSEA. The CDR3 runs to 16 residues. Trimming at V came to 2 bases and at J to 8 bases, leaving 10 bases not matched to a gene. This CDR3 reads CSVEHGGQGARYEQFF. Here the CDR3 DNA reads TGCAGCGTTGAACACGGGGGACAGGGGGCGCGGTATGAGCAGTTCTTC.

The rearrangement joins TRBV9 to TRBJ1-2; D might be TRBD1 (5 bases). V dropped 7 bases and J dropped 2 bases, with 6 bases sitting between them. CDR1 and CDR2 from the germline V gene are SGDLS and YYNGEE. This CDR3 is 11 amino acids long. In DNA form, the CDR3 reads TGTGCCAGCGGGGGGAACTATGGCTACACCTTC. Protein: CASGGNYGYTF.

The chain joins TRBV9 to TRBJ2-2; maybe TRBD2 (6 bases). Germline CDR1 is SGDLS and CDR2 is YYNGEE. CDR3 length: 14 amino acids. V lost 3 bases, J lost 4 bases, and 10 bases lay in between. CDR3: CASSAVGGTGELFF. In DNA, the CDR3 is TGTGCCAGCAGCGCTGTGGGGGGCACCGGGGAGCTGTTTTTT.

V usage is TRBV19 and J usage is TRBJ1-1, with 7 nucleotides matching TRBD1. There are 15 residues in the CDR3. V dropped 5 bases and J dropped 1; count of bases not matched to a gene: 7. Germline CDR1 and CDR2: LNHDA and SQIVND (reference sequence). The CDR3 protein is CASSFPGTENTEAFF. The CDR3 DNA reads as TGTGCCAGTAGTTTCCCCGGGACAGAGAACACTGAAGCTTTCTTT.

The sample holds a few counts of this clone. This rearrangement joins TRBV5-6 to TRBJ1-5, with D maybe TRBD1 (5 bases). CDR1 and CDR2 (germline): SGHDT, YYEEEE. CDR3 length equals 16 residues. Trimming removed 6 bases at V and 1 base at J, with 17 bases between. The CDR3 bases are TGTGCCAGCACCCGGCGGGGCAGCGGCAGCAATCAGCCCCAGCATTTT. Encoded protein: CASTRRGSGSNQPQHF.

In its sample, this clone was seen a few times. The rearrangement uses TRBV6-5 and TRBJ1-1; D perhaps matches TRBD1 (5 bases). Trimming removed 6 bases at V and 2 bases at J, with 13 bases between. Germline assignment: CDR1 MNHEY and CDR2 SVGAGI. This CDR3 comprises 14 residues. The DNA of the CDR3 is TGTGCCAGCAGCCCTGGGGGGAGTAACACTGAAGCTTTCTTT. Its translation is CASSPGGSNTEAFF.

The rearrangement joins TRBV6-1 to TRBJ2-5; 9 positions agree with TRBD1. Judging by the DNA end, TRBJ2-7 fits better; the J call may be wrong. Germline V gene sequence: CDR1 MNHNS, CDR2 SASEGT. The CDR3 totals 15 residues. The CDR3 region is CASSEPGQGSYEQYF. CDR3 DNA sequence: TGTGCCAGCAGTGAACCGGGACAGGGTTCCTACGAGCAGTACTTC.

The chain couples TRBV29-1 to TRBJ1-2; the match to TRBD1 covers 7 bases. CDR3 length: 12 amino acids. CDR1 SQVTM and CDR2 ANQGSEA come from the germline V gene. V was pared by 4 bases and J by 8 bases, with 7 bases of the junction left unmatched. The CDR3, as DNA: TGCAGCGTTGTAAGGCAGGGGGAAGGCTACACCTTC. This gives the protein CSVVRQGEGYTF.

This chain connects TRBV28 to TRBJ1-4; no firm D call. V was trimmed by 6 bases and J by 7 bases, leaving 18 bases between them. Germline CDR1 and CDR2: MDHEN and SYDVKM. This CDR3 spans 15 amino acids. CDR3 DNA sequence: TGTGCCAGCAGATTTTCGACCCGGAGGGTTGAAAAACTGTTTTTT. It yields the protein CASRFSTRRVEKLFF.

This clone was counted between two and nine times. The rearrangement uses TRBV28 and TRBJ2-7; 7 bases align to TRBD2. The germline gives CDR1 MDHEN, CDR2 SYDVKM. The J segment lost 5 bases and the V segment lost 6 bases, leaving 10 bases of the junction unmatched. The CDR3 consists of 14 residues. Here the CDR3 DNA reads TGTGCCAGCAGCCAGTGGACTAGGGAAAACGAGCAGTACTTC. This translates into CASSQWTRENEQYF.

This clone showed up just a few times. The chain combines TRBV19 with TRBJ2-2, with 9 bases fitting TRBD2. Germline values: CDR1 LNHDA, CDR2 SQIVND (reference sequence). V gave up 7 bases and J gave up 3 bases; unmatched junction bases: 15. The CDR3 length is 18 residues. The CDR3 nucleotides are TGTGCCAGTACCCCGCCCTTGATAGCGGGAGCGGACACCGGGGAGCTGTTTTTT. This encodes CASTPPLIAGADTGELFF.

The table lists this clone with a count of one. CDR3 coding DNA: TGTGCCAGCAGTCCCCTGGGGCCCGGAAACACCATATATTTT. This codes for CASSPLGPGNTIYF. The chain uses TRBV7-9 and TRBJ1-3; the D gene is possibly TRBD1 (5 bases). Looked up from germline, CDR1 is SEHNR and CDR2 is FQNEAQ (reference sequence). This CDR3 is built from 14 residues. Trimming left V 6 bases short and J 4 bases short, with 13 bases between.